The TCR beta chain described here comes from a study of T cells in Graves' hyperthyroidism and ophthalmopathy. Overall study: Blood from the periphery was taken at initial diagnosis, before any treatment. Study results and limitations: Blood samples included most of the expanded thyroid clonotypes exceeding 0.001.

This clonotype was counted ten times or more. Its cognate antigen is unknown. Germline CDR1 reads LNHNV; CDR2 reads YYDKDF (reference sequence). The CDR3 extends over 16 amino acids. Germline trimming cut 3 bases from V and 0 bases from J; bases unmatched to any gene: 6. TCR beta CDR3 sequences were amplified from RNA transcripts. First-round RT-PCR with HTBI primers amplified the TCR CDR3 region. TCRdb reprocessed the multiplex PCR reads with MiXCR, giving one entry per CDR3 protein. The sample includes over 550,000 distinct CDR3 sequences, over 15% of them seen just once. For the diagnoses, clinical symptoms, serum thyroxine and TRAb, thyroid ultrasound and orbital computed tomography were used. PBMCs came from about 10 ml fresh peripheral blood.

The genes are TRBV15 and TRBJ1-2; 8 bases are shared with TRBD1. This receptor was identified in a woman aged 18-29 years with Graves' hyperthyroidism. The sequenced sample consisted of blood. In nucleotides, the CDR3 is TGTGCCACCAGCAGGGATGACAGGGGATCTAACTATGGCTACACCTTC. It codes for CATSRDDRGSNYGYTF.